The entry below describes one TCR beta chain. This CDR3 contains 13 residues. The germline V gene encodes CDR1 MDHEN and CDR2 SYDVKM. The V gene end was trimmed by 4 bases and the J gene end by 13 bases; junction bases not matched to a gene: 11. This specimen comes from a study of blood T cell repertoires in COVID-19. The wider study: Acute-phase and convalescent COVID-19 samples originated in the United States, Italy and Spain. Nucleic acid was either cDNA or gDNA, and it came from T cells, B-cell-depleted T cells, or PBMCs.

Original data processing: Amplification from reference gene primers served as the basis for estimated nucleated cell counts. Here immunoSEQ multiplex PCR was the method, and the copy in TCRdb shows in-frame clones only, minus some. V and J calls and clone size follow that table, whereas D and trimming were derived from the DNA. Seen here are around 260,000 clones, around four fifths observed once, and the top ten hold around 10%. The sequence derives from a woman aged 45-65 years who had recovered from COVID-19. The V gene is TRBV28, the J gene TRBJ2-3; 7 bases match TRBD1. The sequenced sample consisted of peripheral blood. The CDR3 DNA sequence: TGTGCCAGCAGTTCCGCTGACAGGGAAATTGAGTATTTT. The encoded protein is CASSSADREIEYF.